The present T cell receptor (beta chain) was sequenced within a study of cytomegalovirus exposure and HLA in healthy donors. Study observations and caveats: In an earlier analysis, most TCR beta V segments were productive about 90% or about 30% of the time.

This CDR3 is 17 amino acids long. Trimming removed 6 bases from V and 2 bases from J; junction bases left unmatched: 10. CDR1 is SNHLY and CDR2 is FYNNEI in the germline V gene. In the PCR, 60 Vbeta and 13 Jbeta primers were used. The table came from immunoSEQ multiplex PCR; TCRdb's copy has only in-frame clones and leaves some out. Counted here are about 130,000 clones, 73% occurring once; the ten biggest clones make up around 2.1%. This clone appeared a single time. Its specificity is not known. V usage is TRBV2 and J usage is TRBJ1-5; 10 bases align to TRBD1. Sequencing used PBMCs. The TCR sequence derives from a woman aged 40 to 50 in good health and CMV-seropositive. CDR3 in DNA: TGTGCCAGCAGGAAAGGGGACAGGGGTACGGGCAATCAGCCCCAGCATTTT. Protein: CASRKGDRGTGNQPQHF.